This TCR beta chain was recorded in a study of T cell responses to AZD1222 COVID-19 vaccine. Study findings and constraints: Repertoires were sampled only after the peak T cell response.

Points on this clone: The antigen remains unidentified.

Trimming pared 2 bases from V and 0 bases from J, leaving 3 bases between. The germline CDR1 and CDR2 sequences are SGHRS and YFSETQ. The CDR3 runs to 13 residues. Method: immunoSEQ multiplex PCR; TCRdb's copy keeps in-frame clones and lacks some. In the table there are 70,000 to 90,000 clones, roughly 84% of which are singletons. Sequencing was performed on peripheral blood, taken 28 days after the second AZD1222 dose. V is TRBV5-1 and J is TRBJ1-5; D not certain. The TCR sequence derives from an adult who received the AZD1222 COVID-19 vaccine. CDR3 region: CASSFDSNQPQHF. In DNA form, the CDR3 reads TGCGCCAGCAGCTTCGATAGCAATCAGCCCCAGCATTTT. Full variable domain (missing parts from reference TRBV5-1 and TRBJ1-5): KAGVTQTPRYLIKTRGQQVTLSCSPISGHRSVSWYQQTPGQGLQFLFEYFSETQRNKGNFPGRFSGRQFSNSRSEMNVSTLELGDSALYLCASSFDSNQPQHFGDGTRLSIL.